Detailed here is one T cell receptor (beta chain). Its antigen is not known. The assay was immunoSEQ multiplex PCR, and TCRdb's table has in-frame clones only and misses some. The table shows over 200,000 clones, with almost 90% occurring only once. CDR1 and CDR2 (germline): SQVTM, ANQGSEA. Trimming removed 7 bases at V and 2 bases at J, with 13 bases between. This CDR3 is built from 13 residues. This entry belongs to a study of cytomegalovirus exposure and HLA in healthy donors. Whole-study findings and limits: In the roughly 130 validation repertoires, a later analysis found that first-cohort TCR clusters tended to co-occur.

The sequencing input was PBMCs. V gene TRBV29-1 combines with J gene TRBJ2-3, with D possibly matching TRBD1 (5 bases). This clonotype originated in a woman aged 18-29 years in good health and CMV-seronegative. The chain's CDR3 is CSAVPDTTDTQYF. CDR3 nucleotide sequence: TGCAGCGCGGTACCGGACACCACAGATACGCAGTATTTT.